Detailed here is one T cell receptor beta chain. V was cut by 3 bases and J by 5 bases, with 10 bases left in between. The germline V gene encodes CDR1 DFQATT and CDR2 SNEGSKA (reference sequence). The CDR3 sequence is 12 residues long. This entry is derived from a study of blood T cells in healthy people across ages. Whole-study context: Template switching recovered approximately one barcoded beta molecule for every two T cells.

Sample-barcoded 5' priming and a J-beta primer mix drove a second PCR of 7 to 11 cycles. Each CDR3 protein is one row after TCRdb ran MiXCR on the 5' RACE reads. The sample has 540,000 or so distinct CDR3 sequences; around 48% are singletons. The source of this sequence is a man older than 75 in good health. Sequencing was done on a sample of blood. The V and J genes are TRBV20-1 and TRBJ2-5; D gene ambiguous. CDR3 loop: CSASNLWETQYF. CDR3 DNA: TGCAGTGCTAGCAACCTTTGGGAGACCCAGTACTTC.